The 27 T cell receptor beta chains below were found in one sample sequenced in a study of cytotoxic CD8 clonotypes in ibrutinib-treated CLL. Repertoires were generated with immunoSEQ multiplex PCR, while TCRdb's copy carries only in-frame clones and drops some. Counted here are about 310,000 clones, just under 80% occurring once; the ten biggest clones make up 5.5% to 8%. Sequenced material: PBMCs, taken before ibrutinib treatment. Receptor source: a human donor with chronic lymphocytic leukemia.

The chain employs TRBV7-2 and TRBJ1-4; a possible D gene is TRBD1 (6 bases). Trimming cost V 5 bases and J 0 bases, with 10 bases left between them. CDR3 size: 15 residues. Germline V gene sequence: CDR1 SGHTA, CDR2 FQGNSA. The CDR3 nucleotides read TGTGCCAGCAGCAAGGACAGTGCAACTAATGAAAAACTGTTTTTT. Translation: CASSKDSATNEKLFF.

V is TRBV28 and J is TRBJ2-1; 8 bases fit TRBD2. Trimming took 8 bases from V and 9 from J; bases not matched to a gene: 12. Germline assignment: CDR1 MDHEN and CDR2 SYDVKM. This CDR3 region has 14 residues. The CDR3 protein is CASGGRIPYIEQFF. CDR3 sequence (DNA): TGTGCCAGCGGCGGGAGGATTCCGTATATTGAGCAGTTCTTC.

This sequence joins TRBV6-5 and TRBJ2-5, with 7 bases aligning to TRBD2. CDR1 and CDR2 (germline): MNHEY, SVGAGI. The CDR3 consists of 12 residues. The junction had 0 bases not matched to a gene; V was cut back by 7 bases and J by 1 base. In nucleotides, the CDR3 is TGTGCCAGCACTAGCGGCCAAGAGACCCAGTACTTC. It specifies CASTSGQETQYF.

The chain has TRBV5-6 and TRBJ2-7; D is undetermined. V dropped 0 bases and J dropped 7 bases, with 14 bases sitting between them. Germline V lookup: CDR1 SGHDT, CDR2 YYEEEE. This CDR3 is 14 amino acids long. In nucleotides, the CDR3 is TGTGCCAGCAGCTTGGGACGGCCCGTACGGGAGCAGTACTTC. Residues: CASSLGRPVREQYF.

The CDR3 loop reads CASSHGNSEGYGYTF. The DNA for the CDR3 is TGTGCCAGCAGCCACGGGAACTCCGAGGGCTATGGCTACACCTTC. This chain uses TRBV14 with TRBJ1-2, with unresolved D. The germline V gene has CDR1 SGHDN and CDR2 FVKESK. The V gene lost 3 bases and the J gene lost 4 bases, with 15 bases spanning the gap. This CDR3 is 15 amino acids long.

This clone was counted a few times. The chain couples TRBV27 to TRBJ2-5, with D possibly matching TRBD1 (5 bases). This CDR3 has 16 amino acids. V was pared by 5 bases and J by 5 bases, with 21 bases between. Germline-derived CDR1 and CDR2 are MNHEY and SMNVEV (reference sequence). The CDR3 sequence is CASSPRTILALETQYF. In DNA form, the CDR3 reads TGTGCCAGCAGTCCCCGGACAATCTTGGCACTGGAGACCCAGTACTTC.

The genes are TRBV5-1 and TRBJ2-7; no clear D gene. CDR3 length: 12 residues. CDR1 is SGHRS and CDR2 is YFSETQ in the germline V gene. Trimming removed 2 bases from V and 3 bases from J, with 6 bases in between. The CDR3 loop reads CASSFGDYEQYF. In DNA form, the CDR3 reads TGCGCCAGCAGCTTTGGAGACTACGAGCAGTACTTC.

The J gene is TRBJ2-3, the V gene TRBV5-1; the match to TRBD2 covers 11 bases. Unmatched junction bases numbered 8, after V lost 8 bases and J lost 0 bases. The CDR3 extends over 16 amino acids. Germline assignment: CDR1 SGHRS and CDR2 YFSETQ. CDR3 amino acids: CASRLTSGTSTDTQYF. The CDR3, as DNA: TGCGCCAGTAGACTGACTAGCGGGACTAGCACAGATACGCAGTATTTT. Together with reference TRBV5-1 and TRBJ2-3, the CDR3 gives the full variable domain: KAGVTQTPRYLIKTRGQQVTLSCSPISGHRSVSWYQQTPGQGLQFLFEYFSETQRNKGNFPGRFSGRQFSNSRSEMNVSTLELGDSALYLCASRLTSGTSTDTQYFGPGTRLTVL.

The genes are TRBV28 and TRBJ2-7; D gene uncertain. Germline assignment: CDR1 MDHEN and CDR2 SYDVKM. Trimming took 4 bases from V and 2 from J, leaving 15 bases between them. The CDR3 consists of 15 residues. The CDR3 region is CASSYGRRSPYEQYF. The CDR3 coding sequence is TGTGCCAGCAGTTACGGACGCAGAAGCCCCTACGAGCAGTACTTC.

The chain recombines TRBV2 with TRBJ1-1; D remains ambiguous. The CDR3 runs 9 residues. Trimming took off 4 bases at V and 10 bases at J, with 4 bases between the two ends. The germline V gene encodes CDR1 SNHLY and CDR2 FYNNEI. Written as DNA, the CDR3 is TGTGCCAGCAGTGTCCCAGCTTTCTTT. It yields the protein CASSVPAFF.

V and J are TRBV19 and TRBJ2-1, with a tentative D call TRBD2 (5 bases). The CDR3 runs to 15 residues. With 3 bases removed from V and 1 base from J, the gap between germline ends came to 10 bases. Germline-derived CDR1 and CDR2 are LNHDA and SQIVND (reference sequence). CDR3 nucleotide sequence: TGTGCCAGTAGTATTGTCGGGGTTTCCTACAATGAGCAGTTCTTC. Translated, it gives CASSIVGVSYNEQFF.

The rearrangement uses TRBV5-1 and TRBJ1-1; TRBD1 matches at 8 bases. The J segment lost 2 bases and the V segment lost 3 bases, leaving 12 bases of the junction unmatched. Germline V gene lookup returns CDR1 SGHRS and CDR2 YFSETQ. The CDR3 length is 17 residues. This CDR3 is CASSSARPGQANTEAFF. DNA for the CDR3: TGCGCCAGCAGCTCGGCCCGTCCGGGACAGGCAAACACTGAAGCTTTCTTT.

The rearrangement uses TRBV13 and TRBJ2-5; D possibly corresponds to TRBD2 (6 bases). Germline V gene lookup returns CDR1 PRHDT and CDR2 FYEKMQ (reference sequence). The CDR3 runs 15 residues. V was trimmed by 5 bases and J by 1 base, leaving 14 bases between them. DNA for the CDR3: TGTGCCAGCAGCCCAGGCGTAGCGGCCCAAGAGACCCAGTACTTC. This gives the protein CASSPGVAAQETQYF.

The rearrangement uses TRBV5-1 and TRBJ2-2; D is unclear. CDR1 and CDR2 from the germline V gene are SGHRS and YFSETQ. V was clipped by 0 bases and J by 4 bases, with 4 bases between them. The CDR3 has 13 residues. CDR3 DNA sequence: TGCGCCAGCAGCTTGGGCAGCACCGGGGAGCTGTTTTTT. The encoded protein is CASSLGSTGELFF.

DNA of the CDR3: TGCGCCAGCAGCCAAGATTGGCTAGACAGGGTTAACACTGAAGCTTTCTTT. Its translation: CASSQDWLDRVNTEAFF. This chain uses TRBV4-3 with TRBJ1-1; 7 nucleotides agree with TRBD1. The CDR3 contains 17 residues. J was trimmed by 2 bases and V by 0 bases; bases with no gene match: 9. Germline assignment: CDR1 LGHNA and CDR2 YSLEER.

This chain links TRBV7-8 with TRBJ1-1; weak D call: TRBD1 (5 bases). V lost 7 bases to trimming and J lost 4 bases, with 16 bases between them. There are 14 residues in the CDR3. From germline, CDR1 is SGHVS and CDR2 FQNEAQ. The CDR3 sequence is CASMSGAGITEAFF. CDR3 sequence (DNA): TGTGCCAGCATGTCCGGGGCGGGAATCACTGAAGCTTTCTTT.

This CDR3 reads CASSLSATTGYEQYF. The CDR3 DNA sequence: TGTGCCAGCAGTTTATCCGCAACTACAGGGTACGAGCAGTACTTC. The chain carries TRBV27 and TRBJ2-7; D possibly corresponds to TRBD1 (6 bases). The germline gives CDR1 MNHEY, CDR2 SMNVEV (reference sequence). This CDR3 spans 15 amino acids. Deletions cut 0 bases from V and 4 bases from J, with 13 bases between.

The V call is TRBV5-1, the J call TRBJ2-1, with TRBD1 identical over 12 bases. J lost 7 bases, V lost 0 bases, and 5 bases had no gene match. The CDR3 covers 16 residues. Germline CDR1 is SGHRS and CDR2 is YFSETQ. The DNA for the CDR3 is TGCGCCAGCAGCTTGGGAGGGACAGGGGGCTATAATGAGCAGTTCTTC. Protein sequence: CASSLGGTGGYNEQFF.

J is TRBJ1-3 and V is TRBV4-1; 7 bases are shared with TRBD1. This CDR3 has 16 amino acids. Germline V gene data show CDR1 as MGHRA and CDR2 as YSYEKL. V shed 4 bases and J 2 bases; nucleotides not matched to a gene: 8. The CDR3 sequence: CASSRRAGQTGNTIYF. The CDR3 DNA sequence: TGCGCCAGCAGCCGCCGGGCGGGACAGACTGGAAACACCATATATTTT.

The chain is built from TRBV19 and TRBJ2-1, with D possibly called TRBD1 or TRBD2 (5 bases each). CDR3 size: 15 residues. Germline CDR1 is LNHDA and CDR2 is SQIVND (reference sequence). Between the trimmed V and J ends, which lost 5 bases and 8 bases, there was a span of 19 bases. This CDR3 is CASSFVGTLLDEQFF. CDR3 nucleotide sequence: TGTGCCAGTAGTTTTGTCGGGACCCTTTTAGATGAGCAGTTCTTC. Together with reference TRBV19 and TRBJ2-1, the CDR3 gives the full variable domain: DGGITQSPKYLFRKEGQNVTLSCEQNLNHDAMYWYRQDPGQGLRLIYYSQIVNDFQKGDIAEGYSVSREKKESFPLTVTSAQKNPTAFYLCASSFVGTLLDEQFFGPGTRLTVL.

The table lists this clone with a few counts. This rearrangement joins TRBV28 to TRBJ2-1; maybe TRBD2 (7 bases). The V gene lost 7 bases and the J gene lost 11 bases, with 18 bases spanning the gap. Germline-derived CDR1 and CDR2 are MDHEN and SYDVKM. CDR3 length equals 13 residues. CDR3 sequence (DNA): TGTGCCAGCAACCAACCCGGGGGGACAAAGCAGTTCTTC. This codes for CASNQPGGTKQFF.

This clone turned up a few times. The gene calls are TRBV15 and TRBJ1-2, with 9 bases matching TRBD1. The length of the CDR3 is 14 residues. The junction had 5 bases not matched to a gene; V was cut back by 5 bases and J by 4 bases. CDR1 LNHNV and CDR2 YYDKDF come from the germline V gene (reference sequence). The CDR3 bases are TGTGCCACCAGCCCCCGGGACAGGGCCTATGGCTACACCTTC. Amino acid sequence: CATSPRDRAYGYTF.

The J gene is TRBJ2-1, the V gene TRBV27; TRBD1 is a possible D gene (6 bases). CDR1 is MNHEY and CDR2 is SMNVEV in the germline V gene (reference sequence). The CDR3 length is 14 residues. The germline V and J ends were trimmed by 4 bases and 9 bases, with 16 bases remaining between them. The CDR3 DNA sequence: TGTGCCAGCAGTTGGTCTCAGGGGCTCAGTGAGCAGTTCTTC. Protein sequence: CASSWSQGLSEQFF.

This chain connects TRBV6-5 to TRBJ1-2; no firm D call. The germline V gene has CDR1 MNHEY and CDR2 SVGAGI. V was cut by 6 bases and J by 8 bases, with 16 bases left in between. The length of the CDR3 is 13 residues. CDR3 sequence (DNA): TGTGCCAGCAGCTCGTGGAGGGAGCGGGGCTACACCTTC. Protein product: CASSSWRERGYTF.

The genes are TRBV2 and TRBJ1-5; D possibly corresponds to TRBD1 (5 bases). Trimming left V 6 bases short and J 2 bases short, with 8 bases between. Looked up from germline, CDR1 is SNHLY and CDR2 is FYNNEI. The CDR3 totals 13 residues. The CDR3 here is CASRGQRNQPQHF. In nucleotides, the CDR3 is TGTGCCAGCAGGGGGCAGCGCAATCAGCCCCAGCATTTT.

This clone has just one count. The V and J genes are TRBV18 and TRBJ1-1; TRBD1 might be the D (5 bases). The CDR3 contains 14 residues. CDR1 and CDR2 (germline): KGHSH, LQKENI. V was shortened by 3 bases and J by 1 base, with 9 bases between the two germline ends. CDR3 protein: CASSPGHSNTEAFF. CDR3 sequence (DNA): TGTGCCAGCTCACCTGGACACTCGAACACTGAAGCTTTCTTT. The full variable domain, its missing parts supplied by reference TRBV18 and TRBJ1-1, is NAGVMQNPRHLVRRRGQEARLRCSPMKGHSHVYWYRQLPEEGLKFMVYLQKENIIDESGMPKERFSAEFPKEGPSILRIQQVVRGDSAAYFCASSPGHSNTEAFFGQGTRLTVV.

In regard to this clone: Within the sample, other DNA sequences also encode this same CDR3. The chain employs TRBV6-5 and TRBJ1-1; D is possibly TRBD1 (6 bases). The germline V and J ends were trimmed by 5 bases and 1 base, with 8 bases remaining between them. This CDR3 is built from 13 residues. Germline CDR1 reads MNHEY; CDR2 reads SVGAGI. For the CDR3, the DNA is TGTGCCAGCAGTAGGGGGGCGAACACTGAAGCTTTCTTT. Encoded protein: CASSRGANTEAFF.